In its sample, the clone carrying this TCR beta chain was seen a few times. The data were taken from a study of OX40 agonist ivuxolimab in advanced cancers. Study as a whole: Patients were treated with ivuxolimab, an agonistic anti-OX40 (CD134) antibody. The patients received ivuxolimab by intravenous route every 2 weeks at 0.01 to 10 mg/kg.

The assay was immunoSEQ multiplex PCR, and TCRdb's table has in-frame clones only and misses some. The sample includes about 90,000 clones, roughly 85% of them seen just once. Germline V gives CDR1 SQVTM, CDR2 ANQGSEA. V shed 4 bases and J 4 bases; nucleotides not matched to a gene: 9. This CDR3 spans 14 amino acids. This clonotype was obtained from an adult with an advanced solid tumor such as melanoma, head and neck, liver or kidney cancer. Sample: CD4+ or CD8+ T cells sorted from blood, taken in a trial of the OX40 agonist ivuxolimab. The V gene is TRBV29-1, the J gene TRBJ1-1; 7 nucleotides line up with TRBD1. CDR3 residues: CSVGQGRGRTEAFF. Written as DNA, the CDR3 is TGCAGCGTTGGACAGGGAAGGGGGCGCACTGAAGCTTTCTTT. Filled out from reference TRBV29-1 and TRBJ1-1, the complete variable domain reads SAVISQKPSRDICQRGTSLTIQCQVDSQVTMMFWYRQQPGQSLTLIATANQGSEATYESGFVIDKFPISRPNLTFSTLTVSNMSPEDSSIYLCSVGQGRGRTEAFFGQGTRLTVV.